This record concerns one TCR beta chain sequence. These data come from a study of OX40 agonist ivuxolimab in advanced cancers. Study details: From roughly 20 to 90 years was the age range, with a mean of roughly 59 years, and nearly 85% were male.

Here immunoSEQ multiplex PCR was the method, and the copy in TCRdb shows in-frame clones only, minus some. The sample has tens of thousands of clones, around 90% seen once. Germline loops: CDR1 MRHNA, CDR2 SNTAGT. Trimming took 3 bases from V and 2 from J, leaving 9 bases between them. The length of the CDR3 is 14 residues. The specimen was CD4+ or CD8+ T cells sorted from blood, collected in a trial of the OX40 agonist ivuxolimab. This TCR was recovered from an adult with an advanced solid tumor such as melanoma, head and neck, liver or kidney cancer. This chain joins TRBV6-4 and TRBJ2-3, with D perhaps matching TRBD1 (5 bases). In DNA form, the CDR3 reads TGTGCCAGCAGTGAATCAGGGTTCACAGATACGCAGTATTTT. Translation gives CASSESGFTDTQYF.